This entry concerns a single TCR beta chain. The antigen is undetermined. Profiled with immunoSEQ multiplex PCR; TCRdb holds only in-frame clones, not every one. This table holds under 85,000 clones, approximately 78% found once. This sample was taken from a study of memory CD4+ T cells and cytomegalovirus serostatus. Background on the study: Healthy Belgian adult donors included about nine CMV-positive and around 25 CMV-negative people.

The sort gate was single viable CD3+CD4+CD8-CD45RO+ cells for memory CD4+ T cells. Serum IgG to CMV pp150, pp28, p38 and p52 defined serostatus. Study observations and caveats: Of approximately 150 reported CMV TCRbeta sequences, some 67 were found in memory CD4+ repertoires. The CMV-associated TCR signature appears largely within the CD4+ memory repertoire.

Germline V gene lookup returns CDR1 GTSNPN and CDR2 SVGIG (reference sequence). Trimming took 2 bases from V and 10 from J, leaving 14 bases between them. This CDR3 has 12 residues. Sequences were obtained from memory CD4+ T cells from blood. The receptor comes from an adult in good health and CMV-seropositive. The J gene is TRBJ1-1, the V gene TRBV30; maybe TRBD1 (5 bases). The CDR3 here is CAWSFTGTLAFF. The CDR3 bases are TGTGCCTGGAGTTTTACCGGGACTTTAGCTTTCTTT.